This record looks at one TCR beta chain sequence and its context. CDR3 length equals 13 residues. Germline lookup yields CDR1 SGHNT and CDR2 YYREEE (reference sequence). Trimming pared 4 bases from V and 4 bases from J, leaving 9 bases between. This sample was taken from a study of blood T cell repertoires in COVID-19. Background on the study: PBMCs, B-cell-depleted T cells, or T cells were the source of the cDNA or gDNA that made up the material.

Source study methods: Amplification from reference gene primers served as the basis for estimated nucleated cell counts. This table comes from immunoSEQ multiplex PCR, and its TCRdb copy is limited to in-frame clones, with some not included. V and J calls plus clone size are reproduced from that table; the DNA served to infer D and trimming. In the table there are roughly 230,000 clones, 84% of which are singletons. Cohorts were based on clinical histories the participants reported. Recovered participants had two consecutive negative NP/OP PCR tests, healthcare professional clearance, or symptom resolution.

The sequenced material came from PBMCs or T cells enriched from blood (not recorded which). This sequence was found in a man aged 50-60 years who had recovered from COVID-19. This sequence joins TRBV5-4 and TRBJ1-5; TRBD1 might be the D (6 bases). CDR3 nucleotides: TGTGCCAGCAGCCTTCAGGGGAATCAGCCCCAGCATTTT. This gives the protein CASSLQGNQPQHF.